This T cell receptor beta chain is drawn from a study of blood T cell repertoires in COVID-19. Study information: The United States, Italy and Spain were the sources of the acute and convalescent COVID-19 samples. PBMCs, B-cell-depleted T cells, or T cells provided the cDNA or gDNA that made up the material.

The CDR3 is 13 residues long. V was clipped by 6 bases and J by 4 bases, with 9 bases between them. The germline V gene has CDR1 MNHEY and CDR2 SVGAGI. Assignments of participants to cohorts depended upon their own reported clinical history. Two negative PCRs, clearance, or symptom resolution had been documented for recovered Cohort 3 donors. The method was immunoSEQ multiplex PCR; TCRdb's version includes in-frame clones alone and lacks a portion of them. Among about 170,000 clones, around 80% were seen once, and the ten largest hold more than 10%. The sequence derives from a man aged 50 to 60 who had recovered from COVID-19. The sample consisted of PBMCs or T cells enriched from blood (not recorded which). V usage is TRBV6-5 and J usage is TRBJ1-4, with D possibly being TRBD1 (6 bases). CDR3 nucleotides: TGTGCCAGCAGAACAGGGTTTAATGAAAAACTGTTTTTT. It is translated as CASRTGFNEKLFF.